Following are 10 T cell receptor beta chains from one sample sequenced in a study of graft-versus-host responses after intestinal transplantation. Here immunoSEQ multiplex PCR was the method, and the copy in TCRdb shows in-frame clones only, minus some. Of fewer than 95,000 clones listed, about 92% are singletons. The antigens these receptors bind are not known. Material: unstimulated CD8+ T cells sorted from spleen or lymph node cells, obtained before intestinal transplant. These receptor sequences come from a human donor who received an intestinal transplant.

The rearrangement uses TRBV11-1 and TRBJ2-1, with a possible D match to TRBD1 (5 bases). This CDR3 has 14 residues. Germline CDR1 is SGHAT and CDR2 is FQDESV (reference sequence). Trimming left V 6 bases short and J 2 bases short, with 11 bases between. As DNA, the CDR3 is TGTGCCAGCAGACCCAGGGTTGCCTACAATGAGCAGTTCTTC. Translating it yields CASRPRVAYNEQFF.

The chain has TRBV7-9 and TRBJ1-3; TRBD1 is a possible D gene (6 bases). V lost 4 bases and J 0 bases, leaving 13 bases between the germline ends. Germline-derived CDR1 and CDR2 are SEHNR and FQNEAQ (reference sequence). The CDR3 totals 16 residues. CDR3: CASSSQGPSSGNTIYF. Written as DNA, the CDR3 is TGTGCCAGCAGCTCTCAGGGGCCAAGCTCTGGAAACACCATATATTTT.

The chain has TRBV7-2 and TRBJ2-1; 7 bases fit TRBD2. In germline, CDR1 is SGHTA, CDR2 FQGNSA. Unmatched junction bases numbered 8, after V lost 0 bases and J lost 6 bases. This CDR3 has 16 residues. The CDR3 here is CASSLALGGGVNEQFF. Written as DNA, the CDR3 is TGTGCCAGCAGCTTAGCGCTGGGCGGGGGTGTCAATGAGCAGTTCTTC.

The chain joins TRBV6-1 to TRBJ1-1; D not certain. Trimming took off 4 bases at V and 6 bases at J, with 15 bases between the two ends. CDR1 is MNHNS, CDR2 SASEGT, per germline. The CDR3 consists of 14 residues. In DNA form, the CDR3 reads TGTGCCAGCAGTGTTTCGGATAGCAATGCTGAAGCTTTCTTT. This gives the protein CASSVSDSNAEAFF.

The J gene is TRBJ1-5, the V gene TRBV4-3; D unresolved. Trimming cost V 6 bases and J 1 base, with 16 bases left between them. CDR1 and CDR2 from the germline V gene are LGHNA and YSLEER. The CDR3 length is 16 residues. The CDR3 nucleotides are TGCGCCAGCAGTCTGAGACAAATCCGGAGCAATCAGCCCCAGCATTTT. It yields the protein CASSLRQIRSNQPQHF.

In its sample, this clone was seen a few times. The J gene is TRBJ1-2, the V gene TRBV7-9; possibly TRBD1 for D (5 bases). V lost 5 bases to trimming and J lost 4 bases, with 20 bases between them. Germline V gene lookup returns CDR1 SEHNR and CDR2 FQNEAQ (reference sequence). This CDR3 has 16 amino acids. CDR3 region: CASSTSTGDAFYGYTF. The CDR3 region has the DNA TGTGCCAGCAGCACATCCACAGGCGACGCCTTCTATGGCTACACCTTC.

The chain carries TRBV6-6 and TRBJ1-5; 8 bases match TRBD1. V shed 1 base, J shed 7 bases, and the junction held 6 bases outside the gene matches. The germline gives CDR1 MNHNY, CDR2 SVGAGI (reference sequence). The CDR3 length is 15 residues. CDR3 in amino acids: CASSYWAGTGQPQHF. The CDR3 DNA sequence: TGTGCCAGCAGTTACTGGGCAGGGACAGGACAGCCCCAGCATTTT.

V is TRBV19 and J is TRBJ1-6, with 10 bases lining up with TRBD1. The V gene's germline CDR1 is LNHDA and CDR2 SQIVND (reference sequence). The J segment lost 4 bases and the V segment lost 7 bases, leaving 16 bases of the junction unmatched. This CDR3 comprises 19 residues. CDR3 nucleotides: TGTGCCAGTACCTATCGACCCGGTGGGACAGGGGAATATAATTCACCCCTCCACTTT. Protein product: CASTYRPGGTGEYNSPLHF. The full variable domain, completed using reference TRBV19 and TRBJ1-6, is DGGITQSPKYLFRKEGQNVTLSCEQNLNHDAMYWYRQDPGQGLRLIYYSQIVNDFQKGDIAEGYSVSREKKESFPLTVTSAQKNPTAFYLCASTYRPGGTGEYNSPLHFGNGTRLTVT.

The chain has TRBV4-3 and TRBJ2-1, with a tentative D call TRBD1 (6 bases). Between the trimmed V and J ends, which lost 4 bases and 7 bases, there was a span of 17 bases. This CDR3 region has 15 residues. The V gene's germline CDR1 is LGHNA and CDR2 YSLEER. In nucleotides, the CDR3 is TGCGCCAGCAGCCGAAAAACAGGGAGTGGGAATGAGCAGTTCTTC. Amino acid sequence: CASSRKTGSGNEQFF.

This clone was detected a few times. Here the CDR3 DNA reads TGTGCCAGCGCCCTAAACGGGGAGGGCTCCTACGAGCAGTACTTC. Translated, it gives CASALNGEGSYEQYF. J is TRBJ2-7 and V is TRBV2, with 7 bases fitting TRBD2. Germline CDR1 is SNHLY and CDR2 is FYNNEI. The CDR3 is 15 amino acids. Losses at the gene ends were 8 bases for V and 0 bases for J; bases not matched to a gene: 10.